The next 4 T cell receptor beta chains were all read from a single sample in a study of cytomegalovirus exposure and HLA in healthy donors. Primers included in the PCR were 60 Vbeta and 13 Jbeta primers. Sequenced by immunoSEQ multiplex PCR; TCRdb stores in-frame clones only, minus some. This table has some 150,000 clones, 70% to 85% appearing once. Sequenced sample: PBMCs. The receptors were gathered from a woman aged 40 to 50 in good health and CMV-seronegative.

The chain carries TRBV28 and TRBJ1-2; 8 bases are a match to TRBD1. The germline V gene has CDR1 MDHEN and CDR2 SYDVKM. Germline trimming cut 3 bases from V and 7 bases from J; bases unmatched to any gene: 7. The CDR3 contains 14 residues. The CDR3 region is CASSLPDRVGGYTF. In DNA, the CDR3 is TGTGCCAGCAGTTTGCCGGACAGGGTAGGTGGCTACACCTTC.

V and J are TRBV6-6 and TRBJ2-7; 12 bases are a match to TRBD1. The CDR3 runs to 15 residues. Per the germline V gene, CDR1 is MNHNY and CDR2 is SVGAGI (reference sequence). V trimming: 7 bases; J trimming: 7 bases; junction bases outside the gene matches: 11. The CDR3 reads CASNRDRGRLGEQYF. The CDR3 DNA sequence: TGTGCCAGCAACCGGGACAGGGGGCGGTTGGGTGAGCAGTACTTC.

The chain employs TRBV29-1 and TRBJ1-2; 7 positions match TRBD1. Unmatched junction bases numbered 2, after V lost 3 bases and J lost 4 bases. The CDR3 covers 12 residues. Germline-derived CDR1 and CDR2 are SQVTM and ANQGSEA. CDR3 protein: CSVDNRGYGYTF. Written as DNA, the CDR3 is TGCAGCGTTGATAACAGGGGCTATGGCTACACCTTC.

The CDR3 region has the DNA TGTGCCAGCAGCTTAGGGAGCACAGGGACCGACGGCTACACCTTC. Its translation is CASSLGSTGTDGYTF. The chain has TRBV7-6 and TRBJ1-2; the D gene is possibly TRBD1 (6 bases). V was clipped by 1 base and J by 8 bases, with 17 bases between them. Per the germline V gene, CDR1 is SGHVS and CDR2 is FNYEAQ. The CDR3 spans 15 residues.